What follows is one T cell receptor (beta chain) and its context. Its antigen remains unknown. Using immunoSEQ multiplex PCR, the repertoire was profiled, and TCRdb retains in-frame clones only, with some absent. The sample includes 9,500 to 11,000 clones, about nine tenths of them seen just once. Blood collection times were about day -28 and days 30, 100, 180 posttransplant. The data are from a study of T cell clonotyping in hematopoietic cell transplantation. Findings and limits, study-wide: No sorting was done, leaving CD4 and CD8 contributions mixed. Few recipient clonotypes overlapped donors; over 97% were de novo at given depth.

This CDR3 spans 19 amino acids. CDR1 is SGHNT and CDR2 is YYREEE in the germline V gene (reference sequence). Trimming cost V 4 bases and J 3 bases; bases outside gene matches: 12. The sample in question was PBMCs, obtained 180 days after allogeneic stem cell transplant. The TCR originated in a male patient aged 60 to 75 who had an allogeneic stem cell transplant from an unrelated donor, so the T cells may come from the graft donor. Some clones in this sample may be carry-over from other donors' samples. The rearrangement uses TRBV5-4 and TRBJ2-6, with 11 bases lining up with TRBD2. CDR3 bases: TGTGCCAGCAGCGGCGGACTAGCGGGTTCCATTGGTGGGGCCAACGTCCTGACTTTC. It yields the protein CASSGGLAGSIGGANVLTF. Looking up the rest from reference TRBV5-4 and TRBJ2-6 gives the full variable domain: ETGVTQSPTHLIKTRGQQVTLRCSSQSGHNTVSWYQQALGQGPQFIFQYYREEENGRGNFPPRFSGLQFPNYSSELNVNALELDDSALYLCASSGGLAGSIGGANVLTFGAGSRLTVL.